One and the same sample provided the 23 T cell receptor beta chains below, sequenced in a study of cytomegalovirus exposure and HLA in healthy donors. A multiplex PCR was run with 60 Vbeta primers and 13 Jbeta primers. The data were produced by immunoSEQ multiplex PCR, yet TCRdb's version contains in-frame clones alone and is incomplete. This sample carries some 98,000 clones, roughly three quarters of them seen once, and the ten largest clones take approximately 1.4%. Sequencing used PBMCs. All receptors come from a man aged 40-49 years in good health and CMV-seronegative.

The chain employs TRBV7-8 and TRBJ1-2, with TRBD1 as a possible D gene (5 bases). V shed 5 bases and J shed 10 bases, with 17 bases lying between them. The CDR3 runs 13 residues. CDR1 is SGHVS, CDR2 FQNEAQ, per germline. This CDR3 is CASSTGLTVAYTF. CDR3 DNA: TGTGCCAGCAGCACGGGACTGACGGTGGCCTACACCTTC. Supplemented by reference TRBV7-8 and TRBJ1-2, the full variable domain reads GAGVSQSPRYKVAKRGQDVALRCDPISGHVSLFWYQQALGQGPEFLTYFQNEAQLDKSGLPSDRFFAERPEGSVSTLKIQRTQQEDSAVYLCASSTGLTVAYTFGSGTRLTVV.

The chain couples TRBV6-5 to TRBJ2-5; 7 bases align to TRBD1. Germline loops: CDR1 MNHEY, CDR2 SVGAGI. The CDR3 has 14 residues. Trimming at V came to 2 bases and at J to 2 bases, leaving 2 bases not matched to a gene. Here the CDR3 reads CASSYGTAQETQYF. CDR3 bases: TGTGCCAGCAGTTACGGGACAGCACAAGAGACCCAGTACTTC.

This chain joins TRBV5-1 and TRBJ1-2; D ambiguous. V shed 0 bases and J shed 5 bases, with 5 bases lying between them. The CDR3 runs to 12 residues. Germline V gives CDR1 SGHRS, CDR2 YFSETQ. The CDR3 bases are TGCGCCAGCAGCTTGGCCGGGTATGGCTACACCTTC. It codes for CASSLAGYGYTF.

This clone was recorded once. The V and J genes are TRBV7-2 and TRBJ1-1; D is ambiguous. Deletions cut 5 bases from V and 6 bases from J, with 10 bases between. The germline gives CDR1 SGHTA, CDR2 FQGNSA. This CDR3 is 12 amino acids long. CDR3 protein: CASSEGFPEAFF. The CDR3 DNA follows: TGTGCCAGCAGCGAGGGATTCCCTGAAGCTTTCTTT.

This chain uses TRBV7-6 with TRBJ2-2, with D tentatively TRBD2 (7 bases). This CDR3 comprises 17 residues. Trimming pared 1 base from V and 4 bases from J, leaving 16 bases between. Germline V gene sequence: CDR1 SGHVS, CDR2 FNYEAQ. DNA for the CDR3: TGTGCCAGCAGCTTAGTGGGGGGGCGCGTAATCACCGGGGAGCTGTTTTTT. This codes for CASSLVGGRVITGELFF. Supplemented by reference TRBV7-6 and TRBJ2-2, the full variable domain reads GAGVSQSPRYKVTKRGQDVALRCDPISGHVSLYWYRQALGQGPEFLTYFNYEAQQDKSGLPNDRFSAERPEGSISTLTIQRTEQRDSAMYRCASSLVGGRVITGELFFGEGSRLTVL.

As DNA, the CDR3 is TGTGCCAGCAGCCCCGGACTAGCGGGGACCTCCTACGAGCAGTACTTC. Translated, it gives CASSPGLAGTSYEQYF. V is TRBV7-9 and J is TRBJ2-7, with TRBD2 matching over 12 bases. This CDR3 has 16 amino acids. The V and J ends lost 5 bases and 0 bases, in that order; junction bases with no gene match: 5. Looked up from germline, CDR1 is SEHNR and CDR2 is FQNEAQ (reference sequence).

Comments on this clone: The junction differs from germline at one of its ends, possibly a read error. The chain uses TRBV10-3 and TRBJ1-2; D may be TRBD1 (5 bases). The V gene's germline CDR1 is ENHRY and CDR2 SYGVKD. CDR3 length: 14 residues. CDR3 nucleotide sequence: TGTGCCATCAAACTACAGGCGACGGATTATGGCCACACCTTC. As protein: CAIKLQATDYGHTF.

The gene calls are TRBV2 and TRBJ2-1; possibly TRBD1 for D (6 bases). The germline V gene encodes CDR1 SNHLY and CDR2 FYNNEI. This CDR3 is built from 11 residues. Trimming shortened V by 5 bases and J by 10 bases, and 9 bases separated the two germline ends. DNA for the CDR3: TGTGCCAGCAGTTTCGACAGGGAGCAGTTCTTC. This encodes CASSFDREQFF.

This rearrangement joins TRBV5-6 to TRBJ2-7; D remains ambiguous. CDR1 is SGHDT and CDR2 is YYEEEE in the germline V gene. V was pared by 2 bases and J by 2 bases, with 8 bases between. The CDR3 contains 13 residues. As DNA, the CDR3 is TGTGCCAGCAGCTTCCCCGGTACCTACGAGCAGTACTTC. Translation: CASSFPGTYEQYF. Based on the CDR3 plus reference TRBV5-6 and TRBJ2-7, the full variable domain is DAGVTQSPTHLIKTRGQQVTLRCSPKSGHDTVSWYQQALGQGPQFIFQYYEEEERQRGNFPDRFSGHQFPNYSSELNVNALLLGDSALYLCASSFPGTYEQYFGPGTRLTVT.

This chain uses TRBV21-1 with TRBJ1-2; the table names TRBD1, a call not compared with the DNA. TRBV21-1 is listed as a pseudogene. This CDR3 contains 19 residues. The CDR3 here is CANITTRDRGQILHYGYTF. The CDR3 bases are TGTGCCAACATCACGACACGCGACAGGGGGCAAATTCTTCACTATGGCTACACCTTC.

This clone appeared a few times. The chain employs TRBV7-6 and TRBJ1-3; D is unclear. Between the trimmed V and J ends, which lost 2 bases and 0 bases, there was a span of 5 bases. The germline CDR1 and CDR2 sequences are SGHVS and FNYEAQ. The CDR3 extends over 14 amino acids. CDR3 residues: CASSLKSSGNTIYF. The DNA for the CDR3 is TGTGCCAGCAGCTTAAAGAGCTCTGGAAACACCATATATTTT.

V gene TRBV4-2 combines with J gene TRBJ2-1; TRBD2 agrees at 14 bases. V shed 0 bases and J 7 bases; nucleotides not matched to a gene: 14. Germline CDR1 reads LGHNA; CDR2 reads YNFKEQ. The CDR3 sequence is 20 residues long. The CDR3 DNA is TGTGCCAGCAGCCAAGATCTGGCACTTGGGACTAGCGGGGGTGGGAATGAGCAGTTCTTC. It is translated as CASSQDLALGTSGGGNEQFF.

Only a few counts were recorded for this clone. The V and J genes are TRBV7-2 and TRBJ1-2; D call uncertain. The CDR3 is 16 residues long. The V end lost 0 bases, the J end lost 0 bases, and 11 bases lay between the germline ends. Per the germline V gene, CDR1 is SGHTA and CDR2 is FQGNSA. The CDR3 loop is CASSLARHTTNYGYTF. The CDR3 region has the DNA TGTGCCAGCAGCTTAGCGCGACATACGACTAACTATGGCTACACCTTC.

The chain joins TRBV10-2 to TRBJ1-1; D uncertain. In germline, CDR1 is WSHSY, CDR2 SAAADI. This CDR3 has 14 amino acids. V was cut by 1 base and J by 1 base, with 7 bases left in between. In DNA form, the CDR3 reads TGCGCCAGCAGTGAGTGGCAGTCGAACACTGAAGCTTTCTTT. Translating gives CASSEWQSNTEAFF.

V is TRBV18 and J is TRBJ1-1; possible D gene TRBD1, 6 bases. Looked up from germline, CDR1 is KGHSH and CDR2 is LQKENI. V lost 2 bases and J 4 bases, leaving 17 bases between the germline ends. The CDR3 has 16 amino acids. The CDR3 sequence is CASSPSVGGLLTEAFF. The CDR3 DNA reads as TGTGCCAGCTCACCATCTGTGGGGGGGCTGCTCACTGAAGCTTTCTTT.

V and J are TRBV28 and TRBJ1-5, with D uncertain. Germline V gives CDR1 MDHEN, CDR2 SYDVKM. Between the trimmed V and J ends, which lost 6 bases and 5 bases, there was a span of 11 bases. This CDR3 contains 13 residues. The CDR3 DNA sequence: TGTGCCAGCAGCCCCTTTGTTCATCAGCCCCAGCATTTT. It specifies CASSPFVHQPQHF. The full variable domain, its missing parts supplied by reference TRBV28 and TRBJ1-5, is DVKVTQSSRYLVKRTGEKVFLECVQDMDHENMFWYRQDPGLGLRLIYFSYDVKMKEKGDIPEGYSVSREKKERFSLILESASTNQTSMYLCASSPFVHQPQHFGDGTRLSIL.

The genes are TRBV29-1 and TRBJ2-5, with 9 bases identical to TRBD1. Germline CDR1 and CDR2: SQVTM and ANQGSEA. V gave up 4 bases and J gave up 5 bases; unmatched junction bases: 2. The CDR3 is 12 residues long. CDR3 protein: CSVAGTGETQYF. The CDR3 DNA reads TGCAGCGTTGCTGGGACAGGGGAGACCCAGTACTTC.

This clone was picked up one time. The CDR3 region is CASSLVGTNTGELFF. DNA of the CDR3: TGCGCCAGCAGCTTGGTGGGGACTAACACCGGGGAGCTGTTTTTT. J is TRBJ2-2 and V is TRBV5-1; possible D gene TRBD2, 6 bases. Germline CDR1 is SGHRS and CDR2 is YFSETQ. The CDR3 is 15 residues long. V shed 0 bases and J shed 2 bases, with 8 bases lying between them.

The chain uses TRBV2 and TRBJ1-6; 7 bases are shared with TRBD1. The CDR3 totals 14 residues. The ends lost 4 bases at V and 10 bases at J; junction bases unmatched: 7. Germline CDR1 SNHLY, CDR2 FYNNEI. The CDR3 here is CASSADRFLSPLHF. The CDR3 nucleotides are TGTGCCAGCAGTGCGGACAGGTTCCTGTCACCCCTCCACTTT.

The V gene is TRBV4-1, the J gene TRBJ2-3; tentatively, D is TRBD2 (6 bases). The length of the CDR3 is 13 residues. V was cut by 2 bases and J by 6 bases, with 9 bases left in between. Germline CDR1 is MGHRA and CDR2 is YSYEKL. The DNA of the CDR3 is TGCGCCAGCAGCCAAAGGAGGGTTGATACGCAGTATTTT. Protein: CASSQRRVDTQYF.

The chain uses TRBV29-1 and TRBJ1-1; 8 positions agree with TRBD1. This CDR3 is 14 amino acids long. Germline CDR1 SQVTM, CDR2 ANQGSEA. V shed 6 bases and J 3 bases; nucleotides not matched to a gene: 9. CDR3 sequence (DNA): TGCAGCGTCGCCAACAGGGGGACTTACACTGAAGCTTTCTTT. Amino acid sequence: CSVANRGTYTEAFF.

This clone was found a few times. V is TRBV2 and J is TRBJ1-5; D gene ambiguous. V was pared by 6 bases and J by 7 bases, with 16 bases between. The V gene's germline CDR1 is SNHLY and CDR2 FYNNEI. The CDR3 is 14 residues long. CDR3 sequence reads: CASSLGLQRQPQHF. As DNA, the CDR3 is TGTGCCAGCAGCTTAGGGTTGCAGCGGCAGCCCCAGCATTTT.

The V call is TRBV6-1, the J call TRBJ1-5; D possibly corresponds to TRBD1 (6 bases). The V end was cut by 5 bases, the J end by 7 bases, with 12 bases between. The CDR3 is made up of 13 amino acids. CDR1 is MNHNS, CDR2 SASEGT, per germline. The CDR3 sequence: CASSQGRRQPQHF. CDR3 DNA sequence: TGTGCCAGCAGTCAGGGGCGGAGACAGCCCCAGCATTTT.